This TCR beta chain comes out of a study of OX40 agonist ivuxolimab in advanced cancers. General study findings and limits: With doses of 0.1 to 3.0 mg/kg, CD4+ and CD8+ blood T cells had undergone clonal expansion by week 6.

V lost 6 bases and J 2 bases, leaving 17 bases between the germline ends. The length of the CDR3 is 15 residues. Per the germline V gene, CDR1 is MNHNS and CDR2 is SASEGT. To note about this clone: Its antigen is undetermined.

Only in-frame clones appear in the TCRdb table, and some are missing; sequencing was by immunoSEQ multiplex PCR. The repertoire holds 65,000 to 80,000 clones, with 86% as singletons. With baseline, cycle 4 day 1, and cycle 7 day 1 as timepoints, blood was sampled. The V gene is TRBV6-1, the J gene TRBJ2-7; possible D gene TRBD2, 6 bases. The sequence was collected from an adult with an advanced solid tumor such as melanoma, head and neck, liver or kidney cancer. The source was CD4+ or CD8+ T cells sorted from blood, collected in a trial of the OX40 agonist ivuxolimab. Here the CDR3 reads CASRRDSQITYEQYF. DNA for the CDR3: TGTGCCAGCAGACGGGACTCACAAATAACCTACGAGCAGTACTTC.